A single T cell receptor beta chain is shown here with its context. This sample is part of a study of T cell responses to AZD1222 COVID-19 vaccine. V shed 0 bases, J shed 4 bases, and the junction held 5 bases outside the gene matches. Germline V gene lookup returns CDR1 SGHRS and CDR2 YFSETQ. The CDR3 runs to 16 residues. This table comes from immunoSEQ multiplex PCR, and its TCRdb copy is limited to in-frame clones, with some not included. The sample holds some 120,000 clones; 70% to 90% are singletons and the top ten take around 1.6%. The V gene is TRBV5-1, the J gene TRBJ1-4; 8 nucleotides line up with TRBD1. The sequences come from peripheral blood, collected on day 0 of AZD1222 vaccination. The TCR comes from an adult in good health. The CDR3 spells CASSLDPTGVNEKLFF. CDR3 coding DNA: TGCGCCAGCAGCTTGGATCCGACAGGGGTTAATGAAAAACTGTTTTTT.